This record concerns one TCR beta chain sequence. These data belong to a study of blood T cell repertoires in COVID-19. Participants were aged about 18 to 95 years, lived in under 25 US areas, and enrolled virtually. Profiling relied on immunoSEQ multiplex PCR, and the TCRdb table lists in-frame clones only, not all of them. The table records approximately 440,000 clones, about 90% of them present only once. The sequence was obtained from a young woman who had recovered from COVID-19. Material: PBMCs or T cells enriched from blood (not recorded which).

As DNA, the CDR3 is TGCGCCAGCAGATCCGGGACTAGCGCTTACAATGAGCAGTTCTTC. This gives the protein CASRSGTSAYNEQFF. This chain joins TRBV5-1 and TRBJ2-1; 10 nucleotides line up with TRBD2. Germline CDR1 reads SGHRS; CDR2 reads YFSETQ. The CDR3 length is 15 residues. V shed 5 bases, J shed 4 bases, and the junction held 6 bases outside the gene matches.